This TCR beta chain was captured in a study of blood T cell repertoires in COVID-19. Study details: The United States, Italy and Spain supplied acute and convalescent COVID-19 samples. PBMCs, B-cell-depleted T cells, or T cells provided the cDNA or gDNA that made up the material.

The germline CDR1 and CDR2 sequences are KGHSH and LQKENI. V dropped 5 bases and J dropped 5 bases, with 16 bases sitting between them. The CDR3 runs to 15 residues. In Seattle, patients joined the study during active infection and were tracked longitudinally. In the source study's methods: Using reference gene primer amplification, nucleated cell counts were estimated. Here immunoSEQ multiplex PCR was the method, and the copy in TCRdb shows in-frame clones only, minus some. The V and J calls and clone size were taken over from that table, and D and trimming were inferred from the DNA. The profile shows approximately 120,000 clones, around 85% of them singletons.

The receptor was isolated from a woman aged 80 or over with COVID-19, enrolled during active disease. The specimen was peripheral blood. This chain uses TRBV18 with TRBJ2-1; D is ambiguous. The CDR3 coding sequence is TGTGCCAGCTCAGAGAGCCTAGTGGATCACAATGAGCAGTTCTTC. Protein sequence: CASSESLVDHNEQFF.